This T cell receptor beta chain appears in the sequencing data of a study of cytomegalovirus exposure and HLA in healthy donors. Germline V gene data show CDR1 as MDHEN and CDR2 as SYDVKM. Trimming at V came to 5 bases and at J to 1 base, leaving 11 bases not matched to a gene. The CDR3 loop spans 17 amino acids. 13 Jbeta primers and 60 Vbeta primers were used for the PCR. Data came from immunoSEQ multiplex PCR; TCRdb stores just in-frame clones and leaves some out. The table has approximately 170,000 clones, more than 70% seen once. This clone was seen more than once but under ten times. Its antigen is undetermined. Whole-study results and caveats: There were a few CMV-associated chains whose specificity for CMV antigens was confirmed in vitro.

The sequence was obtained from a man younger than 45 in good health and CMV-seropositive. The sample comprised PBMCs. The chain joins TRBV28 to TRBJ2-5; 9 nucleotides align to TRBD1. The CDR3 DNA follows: TGTGCCAGCAGTACCATTCGACAGGGGGTTGGCCAAGAGACCCAGTACTTC. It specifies CASSTIRQGVGQETQYF.